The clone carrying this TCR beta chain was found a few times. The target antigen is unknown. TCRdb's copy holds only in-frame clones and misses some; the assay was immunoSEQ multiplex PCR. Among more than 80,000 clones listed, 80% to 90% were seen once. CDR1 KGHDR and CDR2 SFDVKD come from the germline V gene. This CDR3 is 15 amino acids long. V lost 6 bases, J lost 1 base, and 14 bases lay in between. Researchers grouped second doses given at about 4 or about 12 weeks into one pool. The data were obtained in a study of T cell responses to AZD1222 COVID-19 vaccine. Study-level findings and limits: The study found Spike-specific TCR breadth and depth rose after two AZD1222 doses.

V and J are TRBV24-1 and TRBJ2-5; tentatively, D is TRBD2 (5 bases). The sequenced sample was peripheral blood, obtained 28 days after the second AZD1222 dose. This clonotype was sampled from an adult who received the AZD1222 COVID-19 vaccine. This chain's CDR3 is CATSHASRGQETQYF. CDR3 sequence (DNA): TGTGCCACCAGTCACGCTTCCCGGGGCCAAGAGACCCAGTACTTC.